The clone carrying this TCR beta chain was observed at least ten times. MiXCR, run by TCRdb on the RT-PCR reads, gives a single entry per CDR3 protein. There are under 95,000 distinct CDR3 sequences in the sample; around 5% occur only once, and about 2.8% lies in the top ten. Deletions cut 2 bases from V and 0 bases from J, with 16 bases between. The CDR3 totals 17 residues. Looked up from germline, CDR1 is MNHNS and CDR2 is SASEGT. This record belongs to a study of patients and donors after allogeneic stem cell transplantation. The sequencing sample was made of blood, either unsorted or a sorted T cell fraction (not recorded which). This clonotype was sampled from a human donor who was either an allogeneic HSCT recipient or a stem cell or donor lymphocyte infusion donor (not recorded which). It is not recorded whose cells these are; they may come from a transplant donor. The chain carries TRBV6-1 and TRBJ1-2; D call uncertain. This chain's CDR3 is CASSEPGRPSANYGYTF. CDR3 coding DNA: TGTGCCAGCAGTGAACCCGGACGGCCGAGCGCTAACTATGGCTACACCTTC.